The 32 T cell receptor beta chains given below trace back to one sample, sequenced in a study of T-cell reconstitution after alpha-beta-depleted transplantation in children. Preparation of the TCRbeta library involved a method that used unique molecular identifiers. A single record per CDR3 protein comes from TCRdb applying MiXCR to the PCR reads. The table has about 580,000 distinct CDR3 sequences, roughly 23% seen once. The specimen was PBMCs, mostly from graft donor cells, collected 360 days after TCRalphabeta/CD19-depleted stem cell transplant. These receptors originate from a boy under two years old who had a stem cell transplant for acute myeloid leukemia, so the T cells may come from the graft donor.

This chain uses TRBV20-1 with TRBJ1-5; D unresolved. From germline, CDR1 is DFQATT and CDR2 SNEGSKA (reference sequence). V was trimmed by 4 bases and J by 0 bases, leaving 4 bases between them. This CDR3 region has 12 residues. CDR3 sequence reads: CSAISSNQPQHF. The CDR3 region has the DNA TGCAGTGCTATATCTAGCAATCAGCCCCAGCATTTT.

About this clonotype itself: The final CDR3 position lacks the conserved phenylalanine or tryptophan, pointing to a likely read error. The V call is TRBV24-1, the J call TRBJ2-2, with D uncertain. The CDR3 is 16 residues long. Germline lookup yields CDR1 KGHDR and CDR2 SFDVKD. The germline V and J ends were trimmed by 0 bases and 1 base, with 8 bases remaining between them. The CDR3 bases are TGTGCCACCAGTGATTTGAGGGTTGGGAACACCGGGGAGCTGTTTTTA. Its translation is CATSDLRVGNTGELFL.

This chain joins TRBV25-1 and TRBJ2-1; unclear D gene. Germline V gives CDR1 MGHDK, CDR2 SYGVNS. Trimming removed 4 bases at V and 2 bases at J, with 12 bases between. CDR3 length: 15 amino acids. CDR3 amino acids: CASSGYSSPYNEQFF. CDR3 DNA: TGTGCCAGCAGTGGTTATTCAAGCCCCTACAATGAGCAGTTCTTC.

This chain connects TRBV20-1 to TRBJ2-7; D unclear. Germline CDR1 is DFQATT and CDR2 is SNEGSKA (reference sequence). V was pared by 3 bases and J by 4 bases, with 10 bases between. The CDR3 has 12 residues. CDR3 region: CSARVDSYEQYF. The CDR3 bases are TGCAGTGCTAGGGTAGACTCTTACGAGCAGTACTTC.

In this sample, this clonotype turned up many times. The chain's CDR3 is CASSWAWDRGDGMLFF. In DNA form, the CDR3 reads TGCGCCAGCAGCTGGGCTTGGGACAGGGGGGACGGGATGCTGTTTTTT. The rearrangement uses TRBV5-1 and TRBJ1-4; the match to TRBD1 covers 11 bases. The CDR3 covers 16 residues. V shed 3 bases and J 14 bases; nucleotides not matched to a gene: 15. Germline V gives CDR1 SGHRS, CDR2 YFSETQ.

The sample holds a few counts of this clonotype. J is TRBJ2-6 and V is TRBV6-5; D is unclear. This CDR3 has 16 amino acids. The germline V and J ends were trimmed by 2 bases and 0 bases, with 8 bases remaining between them. In germline, CDR1 is MNHEY, CDR2 SVGAGI. The CDR3, as DNA: TGTGCCAGCAGTTACAAGACCCTCTCTGGGGCCAACGTCCTGACTTTC. Translation gives CASSYKTLSGANVLTF.

This clonotype was seen repeatedly, ten times or more. The V call is TRBV5-6, the J call TRBJ2-7; D might be TRBD2 (5 bases). The germline V gene encodes CDR1 SGHDT and CDR2 YYEEEE. Trimming shortened V by 0 bases and J by 2 bases, and 15 bases separated the two germline ends. The CDR3 loop spans 16 amino acids. CDR3: CASSLDIGSSTYEQYV. The CDR3 nucleotides read TGTGCCAGCAGCTTGGATATAGGGAGTTCTACCTACGAGCAGTACGTC.

In its sample, this clonotype was seen many times. CDR3 in amino acids: CASSLQARRTDTQYF. The CDR3 DNA sequence: TGTGCCAGCAGCTTACAGGCCCGACGCACAGATACGCAGTATTTT. The chain has TRBV7-8 and TRBJ2-3; D is ambiguous. The V end was cut by 2 bases, the J end by 1 base, with 10 bases between. The CDR3 extends over 15 amino acids. CDR1 and CDR2 from the germline V gene are SGHVS and FQNEAQ.

This clonotype has only a few counts. This rearrangement joins TRBV6-1 to TRBJ2-1; 9 bases match TRBD1. J gave up 0 bases and V 6 bases, and 6 bases lay outside the gene matches. The CDR3 has 16 residues. The germline CDR1 and CDR2 sequences are MNHNS and SASEGT. CDR3 in amino acids: CASSSQGASSYNEQFF. In DNA form, the CDR3 reads TGTGCCAGCAGCTCACAGGGGGCGAGCTCCTACAATGAGCAGTTCTTC.

This clonotype was picked up many times. The rearrangement uses TRBV2 and TRBJ1-2; D not certain. V lost 6 bases, J lost 4 bases, and 6 bases lay in between. CDR1 SNHLY and CDR2 FYNNEI come from the germline V gene. The CDR3 runs to 11 residues. The CDR3 DNA reads as TGTGCCAGCAGAACAGTCTATGGCTACACCTTC. Protein sequence: CASRTVYGYTF.

This clonotype was recorded many times. The chain is built from TRBV6-1 and TRBJ2-7; TRBD1 matches 7 bases. This CDR3 comprises 14 residues. Germline values: CDR1 MNHNS, CDR2 SASEGT. Trimming removed 2 bases from V and 2 bases from J; junction bases left unmatched: 3. DNA of the CDR3: TGTGCCAGCAGTGAATTGGGACAGACCTACGAGCAGTACGTC. Translating gives CASSELGQTYEQYV.

The chain carries TRBV11-3 and TRBJ2-1, with TRBD2 as a possible D gene (7 bases). Germline-derived CDR1 and CDR2 are SGHNT and YENEEA. The CDR3 extends over 16 amino acids. The germline V and J ends were trimmed by 1 base and 7 bases, with 17 bases remaining between them. CDR3 protein: CASSLGGAGALNEQFF. As DNA, the CDR3 is TGTGCCAGCAGCTTAGGGGGTGCGGGGGCCTTAAATGAGCAGTTCTTC.

This clonotype has at least ten counts. This chain joins TRBV20-1 and TRBJ2-3; D is perhaps TRBD2 (6 bases). Germline-derived CDR1 and CDR2 are DFQATT and SNEGSKA (reference sequence). Between the trimmed V and J ends, which lost 3 bases and 2 bases, there was a span of 15 bases. The CDR3 contains 15 residues. This CDR3 reads CSASPGLLPTDTQYF. CDR3 sequence (DNA): TGCAGTGCTAGCCCGGGACTCCTCCCCACAGATACGCAGTATTTT.

This clonotype was counted at least ten times. The chain employs TRBV5-1 and TRBJ2-1; 8 positions agree with TRBD2. Germline loops: CDR1 SGHRS, CDR2 YFSETQ. With V trimmed by 4 bases and J by 1 base, 7 bases remained unmatched. The CDR3 totals 16 residues. CDR3 amino acids: CASSLGGAESYNEQFF. The CDR3 DNA reads TGCGCCAGCAGCCTCGGGGGGGCTGAATCCTACAATGAGCAGTTCTTC.

In its sample, this clonotype was seen many times. V and J are TRBV7-9 and TRBJ2-7; possibly TRBD1 for D (5 bases). The CDR3 spans 14 residues. Germline CDR1 and CDR2: SEHNR and FQNEAQ (reference sequence). V dropped 2 bases and J dropped 2 bases, with 10 bases sitting between them. The CDR3 DNA reads TGTGCCAGCAGCTTATCATCAGGGCCCTACGAGCAGTACGTC. It encodes CASSLSSGPYEQYV.

This clonotype occurred a few times. The V gene is TRBV7-2, the J gene TRBJ2-1, with D hard to call. CDR3 size: 15 residues. V was clipped by 1 base and J by 0 bases, with 7 bases between them. The V gene's germline CDR1 is SGHTA and CDR2 FQGNSA. The CDR3: CASSLDHSSYNEQFF. As DNA, the CDR3 is TGTGCCAGCAGCTTAGATCACAGCTCCTACAATGAGCAGTTCTTC.

This clonotype came up a few times. The genes are TRBV10-2 and TRBJ2-5, with 11 bases identical to TRBD1. Germline V CDR1 and CDR2: WSHSY, SAAADI. The CDR3 consists of 15 residues. V shed 3 bases and J 5 bases; nucleotides not matched to a gene: 5. This CDR3 reads CASSDPRTGGETQYF. DNA for the CDR3: TGCGCCAGCAGTGACCCCCGGACAGGGGGCGAGACCCAGTACTTC.

In this sample, this clonotype turned up many times. The genes are TRBV29-1 and TRBJ2-7; D gene uncertain. From germline, CDR1 is SQVTM and CDR2 ANQGSEA. With 5 bases removed from V and 3 bases from J, the gap between germline ends came to 11 bases. CDR3 length: 12 residues. CDR3 protein: CSVRVLNYEQYF. CDR3 nucleotide sequence: TGCAGCGTTCGGGTACTAAACTACGAGCAGTACTTC.

V is TRBV7-2 and J is TRBJ2-7, with D maybe TRBD2 (7 bases). This CDR3 is 15 amino acids long. The germline V and J ends were trimmed by 1 base and 4 bases, with 14 bases remaining between them. Germline assignment: CDR1 SGHTA and CDR2 FQGNSA. DNA for the CDR3: TGTGCCAGCAGCTTAGAGGGGGGGTCAGGGTACGAGCAGTACGTC. Its protein is CASSLEGGSGYEQYV.

This clonotype was counted many times. J is TRBJ2-3 and V is TRBV20-1, with D unresolved. V was cut by 7 bases and J by 6 bases, with 11 bases left in between. Germline lookup yields CDR1 DFQATT and CDR2 SNEGSKA (reference sequence). This CDR3 is 11 amino acids long. CDR3 sequence: CSGTVGDTQYF. The CDR3 DNA follows: TGCAGTGGAACCGTGGGGGATACGCAGTATTTT.

This clonotype came up many times. The V call is TRBV4-3, the J call TRBJ2-5; no firm D call. CDR3 length: 13 amino acids. CDR1 is LGHNA, CDR2 YSLEER, per germline. Trimming left V 1 base short and J 5 bases short, with 8 bases between. The DNA of the CDR3 is TGCGCCAGCAGCCAAGTGGTCGCGGAGACCCAGTACTTC. Residues: CASSQVVAETQYF.

This clonotype was seen ten or more times. This rearrangement joins TRBV20-1 to TRBJ2-7; TRBD1 agrees at 8 bases. The CDR3 loop spans 13 amino acids. Germline V gene data show CDR1 as DFQATT and CDR2 as SNEGSKA (reference sequence). Unmatched junction bases numbered 5, after V lost 5 bases and J lost 2 bases. The CDR3 DNA follows: TGCAGTGCTGACAGGGGAACTGCCTACGAGCAGTACTTC. This encodes CSADRGTAYEQYF.

The chain is built from TRBV12-3 or TRBV12-4 and TRBJ1-5; D is possibly TRBD1 (5 bases). The CDR3 loop spans 15 amino acids. The germline V and J ends were trimmed by 5 bases and 4 bases, with 15 bases remaining between them. As DNA, the CDR3 is TGTGCCAGCAGTGGGACTGGGGTGGGGAATCAGCCCCAGCATTTT. This encodes CASSGTGVGNQPQHF.

The sample holds many counts of this clonotype. The CDR3 reads CASSDRMDSSGQETQYF. The CDR3 nucleotides are TGTGCCAGCAGCGACCGGATGGATTCTAGCGGGCAAGAGACCCAGTACTTC. This sequence joins TRBV28 and TRBJ2-5; 8 nucleotides line up with TRBD2. This CDR3 comprises 17 residues. Per the germline V gene, CDR1 is MDHEN and CDR2 is SYDVKM. The V and J ends lost 6 bases and 2 bases, in that order; junction bases with no gene match: 14.

This clonotype was counted many times. This rearrangement joins TRBV9 to TRBJ2-7; D is unresolved. The ends were cut back, 0 bases at V and 0 bases at J, with 10 bases in the middle. CDR1 and CDR2 (germline): SGDLS, YYNGEE. The CDR3 runs to 15 residues. CDR3 residues: CASSVGGSSSYEQYF. In DNA form, the CDR3 reads TGTGCCAGCAGCGTAGGAGGCAGTAGCTCCTACGAGCAGTACTTC. Based on the CDR3 plus reference TRBV9 and TRBJ2-7, the full variable domain is DSGVTQTPKHLITATGQRVTLRCSPRSGDLSVYWYQQSLDQGLQFLIQYYNGEERAKGNILERFSAQQFPDLHSELNLSSLELGDSALYFCASSVGGSSSYEQYFGPGTRLTVT.

V and J are TRBV29-1 and TRBJ2-7; 11 bases align to TRBD2. The germline CDR1 and CDR2 sequences are SQVTM and ANQGSEA. V gave up 4 bases and J gave up 5 bases; unmatched junction bases: 7. The length of the CDR3 is 14 residues. In DNA, the CDR3 is TGCAGCGTTGTGTTAGCGGGGGGGATTGACGAGCAGTACGTC. Its translation is CSVVLAGGIDEQYV.

This clonotype was detected many times. The V gene is TRBV28, the J gene TRBJ2-7, with 11 bases fitting TRBD2. This CDR3 comprises 15 residues. Germline CDR1 is MDHEN and CDR2 is SYDVKM. Trimming took 5 bases from V and 3 from J; bases not matched to a gene: 6. The CDR3 region is CASSVSGGAFYEQYV. Written as DNA, the CDR3 is TGTGCCAGCAGTGTTAGCGGGGGGGCGTTCTACGAGCAGTACGTC.

This clonotype was observed at least ten times. The V gene is TRBV11-2, the J gene TRBJ2-7; a weak D match, TRBD2 (6 bases). The germline gives CDR1 SGHAT, CDR2 FQNNGV. V dropped 5 bases and J dropped 3 bases, with 20 bases sitting between them. This CDR3 has 16 amino acids. The CDR3 DNA reads TGTGCCAGCAGCCCCATTCCCTGGCGGGGCTTCTACGAGCAGTACTTC. Translation: CASSPIPWRGFYEQYF. Combining the CDR3 with reference TRBV11-2 and TRBJ2-7 gives the whole variable domain EAGVAQSPRYKIIEKRQSVAFWCNPISGHATLYWYQQILGQGPKLLIQFQNNGVVDDSQLPKDRFSAERLKGVDSTLKIQPAKLEDSAVYLCASSPIPWRGFYEQYFGPGTRLTVT.

This clonotype was seen many times. CDR3 protein: CASRPARAQETQYF. The DNA for the CDR3 is TGCGCCAGCAGGCCGGCGAGGGCTCAAGAGACCCAGTACTTC. The rearrangement joins TRBV5-1 to TRBJ2-5, with a weak D call TRBD2 (5 bases). Germline values: CDR1 SGHRS, CDR2 YFSETQ. Trimming pared 5 bases from V and 2 bases from J, leaving 13 bases between. This CDR3 contains 14 residues.

The rearrangement joins TRBV20-1 to TRBJ2-5, with D tentatively TRBD2 (7 bases). The V end lost 5 bases, the J end lost 2 bases, and 18 bases lay between the germline ends. CDR1 and CDR2 (germline): DFQATT, SNEGSKA (reference sequence). The CDR3 totals 15 residues. The CDR3 bases are TGCAGTGCTGCCCAGGGAGGGGGGCCGCAAGAGACCCAGTACTTC. Protein: CSAAQGGGPQETQYF.

There are a few counts of this clonotype. The chain links TRBV4-3 to TRBJ2-1; D possibly uses TRBD1 or TRBD2 (7 bases each). Trimming left V 3 bases short and J 5 bases short, with 14 bases between. The CDR3 length is 15 residues. CDR1 and CDR2 (germline): LGHNA, YSLEER. CDR3 sequence: CASSQGGGRDNEQFF. The DNA of the CDR3 is TGCGCCAGCAGCCAGGGAGGGGGCCGGGACAATGAGCAGTTCTTC.

The chain employs TRBV20-1 and TRBJ2-5; 10 bases agree with TRBD2. Germline CDR1 reads DFQATT; CDR2 reads SNEGSKA (reference sequence). J lost 4 bases, V lost 0 bases, and 5 bases had no gene match. This CDR3 region has 15 residues. The chain's CDR3 is CSAREAGGPGETQYF. In DNA form, the CDR3 reads TGCAGTGCTAGAGAAGCGGGGGGGCCCGGAGAGACCCAGTACTTC.